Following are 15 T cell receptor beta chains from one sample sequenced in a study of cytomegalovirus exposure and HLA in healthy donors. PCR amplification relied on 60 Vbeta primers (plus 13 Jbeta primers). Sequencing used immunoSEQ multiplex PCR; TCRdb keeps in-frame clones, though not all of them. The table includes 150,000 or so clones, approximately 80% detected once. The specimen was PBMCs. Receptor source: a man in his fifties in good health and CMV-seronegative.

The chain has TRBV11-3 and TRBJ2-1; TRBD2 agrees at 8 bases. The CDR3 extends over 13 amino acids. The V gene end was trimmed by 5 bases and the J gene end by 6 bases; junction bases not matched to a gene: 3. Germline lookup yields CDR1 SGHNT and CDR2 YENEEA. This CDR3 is CASSEGTSNEQFF. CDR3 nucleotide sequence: TGTGCCAGCAGCGAAGGGACTAGCAATGAGCAGTTCTTC.

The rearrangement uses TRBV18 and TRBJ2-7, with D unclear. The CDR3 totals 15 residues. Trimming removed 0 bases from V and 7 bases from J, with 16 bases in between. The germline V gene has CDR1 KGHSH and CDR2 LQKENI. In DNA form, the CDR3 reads TGTGCCAGCTCACCACCGTCGACTTCGCAGTCAGAGCAGTACTTC. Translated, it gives CASSPPSTSQSEQYF.

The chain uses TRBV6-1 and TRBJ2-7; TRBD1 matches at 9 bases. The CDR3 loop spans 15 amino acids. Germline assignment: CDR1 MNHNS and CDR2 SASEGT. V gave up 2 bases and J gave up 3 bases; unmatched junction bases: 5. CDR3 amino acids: CASSETGTGYYEQYF. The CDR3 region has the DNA TGTGCCAGCAGTGAAACCGGGACAGGGTACTACGAGCAGTACTTC.

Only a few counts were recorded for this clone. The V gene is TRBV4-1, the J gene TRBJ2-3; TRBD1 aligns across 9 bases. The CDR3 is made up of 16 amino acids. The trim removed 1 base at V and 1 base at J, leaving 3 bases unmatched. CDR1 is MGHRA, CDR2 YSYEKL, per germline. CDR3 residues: CASSQGQGVGTDTQYF. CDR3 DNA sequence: TGCGCCAGCAGCCAAGGACAGGGGGTCGGCACAGATACGCAGTATTTT.

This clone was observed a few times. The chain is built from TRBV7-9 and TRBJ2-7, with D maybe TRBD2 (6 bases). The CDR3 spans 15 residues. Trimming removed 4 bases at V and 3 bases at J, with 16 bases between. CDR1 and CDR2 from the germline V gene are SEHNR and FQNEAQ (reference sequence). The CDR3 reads CASSSPTREYYEQYF. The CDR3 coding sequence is TGTGCCAGCAGCTCTCCAACGCGGGAATACTACGAGCAGTACTTC.

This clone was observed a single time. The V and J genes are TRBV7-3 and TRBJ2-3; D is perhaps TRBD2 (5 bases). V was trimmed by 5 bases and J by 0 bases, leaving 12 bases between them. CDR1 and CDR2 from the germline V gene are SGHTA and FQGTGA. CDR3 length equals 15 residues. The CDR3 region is CASSPEGTSTDTQYF. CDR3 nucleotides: TGTGCCAGCAGCCCAGAGGGCACAAGCACAGATACGCAGTATTTT.

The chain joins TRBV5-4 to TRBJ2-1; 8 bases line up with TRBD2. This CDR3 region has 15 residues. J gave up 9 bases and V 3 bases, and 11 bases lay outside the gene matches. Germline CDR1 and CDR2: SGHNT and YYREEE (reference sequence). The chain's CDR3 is CASSSGGTADGEQFF. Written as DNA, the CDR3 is TGTGCCAGCAGCTCGGGGGGGACGGCCGATGGTGAGCAGTTCTTC.

DNA for the CDR3: TGTGCCATCAGGACGGACAGGGTAGGCGAGCAGTACTTC. Translating gives CAIRTDRVGEQYF. The chain is built from TRBV10-3 and TRBJ2-7; 8 bases agree with TRBD1. CDR1 is ENHRY, CDR2 SYGVKD, per germline. J gave up 6 bases and V 6 bases, and 7 bases lay outside the gene matches. This CDR3 region has 13 residues.

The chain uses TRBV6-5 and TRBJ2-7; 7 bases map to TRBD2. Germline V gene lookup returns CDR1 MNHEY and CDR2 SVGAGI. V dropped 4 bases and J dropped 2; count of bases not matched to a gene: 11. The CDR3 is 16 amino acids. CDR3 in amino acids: CASSSSTLADTYEQYF. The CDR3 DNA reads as TGTGCCAGCAGTTCCTCAACCCTAGCGGACACCTACGAGCAGTACTTC.

The CDR3 sequence: CASRQEGQGAYEQYF. CDR3 coding DNA: TGTGCCAGCAGGCAGGAGGGACAGGGGGCTTACGAGCAGTACTTC. This sequence joins TRBV6-4 and TRBJ2-7, with TRBD1 matching 12 bases. The CDR3 contains 15 residues. CDR1 is MRHNA and CDR2 is SNTAGT in the germline V gene. Trimming removed 6 bases from V and 4 bases from J; junction bases left unmatched: 7.

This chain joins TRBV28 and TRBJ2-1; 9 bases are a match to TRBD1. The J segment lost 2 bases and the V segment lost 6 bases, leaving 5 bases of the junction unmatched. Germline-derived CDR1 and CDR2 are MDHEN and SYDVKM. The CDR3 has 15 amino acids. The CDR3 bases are TGTGCCAGCAGAAACCGGGACAGGGCCTACAATGAGCAGTTCTTC. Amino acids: CASRNRDRAYNEQFF. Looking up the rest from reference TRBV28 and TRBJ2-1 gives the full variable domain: DVKVTQSSRYLVKRTGEKVFLECVQDMDHENMFWYRQDPGLGLRLIYFSYDVKMKEKGDIPEGYSVSREKKERFSLILESASTNQTSMYLCASRNRDRAYNEQFFGPGTRLTVL.

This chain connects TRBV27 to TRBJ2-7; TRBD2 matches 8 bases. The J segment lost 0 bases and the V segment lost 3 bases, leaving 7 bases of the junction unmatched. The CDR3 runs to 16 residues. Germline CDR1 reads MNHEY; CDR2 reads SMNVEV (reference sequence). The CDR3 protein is CASSFSDSGSSYEQYF. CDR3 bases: TGTGCCAGCAGTTTCTCCGACAGCGGGAGCTCCTACGAGCAGTACTTC.

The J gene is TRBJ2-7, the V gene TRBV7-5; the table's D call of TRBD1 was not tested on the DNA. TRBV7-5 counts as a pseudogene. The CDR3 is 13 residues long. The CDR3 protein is CASSLTGGNEQYF. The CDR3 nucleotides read TGTGCCAGCAGCTTGACAGGGGGTAACGAGCAGTACTTC.

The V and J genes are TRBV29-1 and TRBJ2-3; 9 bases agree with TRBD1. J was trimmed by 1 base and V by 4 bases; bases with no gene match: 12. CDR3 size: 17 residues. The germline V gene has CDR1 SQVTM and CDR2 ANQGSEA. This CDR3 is CSVGVPTGGSGTDTQYF. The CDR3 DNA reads TGCAGCGTTGGGGTTCCCACAGGGGGCTCGGGCACAGATACGCAGTATTTT.

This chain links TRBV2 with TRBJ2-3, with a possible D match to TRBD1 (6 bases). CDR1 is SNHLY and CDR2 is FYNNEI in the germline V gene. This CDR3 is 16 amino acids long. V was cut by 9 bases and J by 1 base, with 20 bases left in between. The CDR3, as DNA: TGTGCCAGTTACCGAAGGGGGTACCGGGGCACAGATACGCAGTATTTT. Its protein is CASYRRGYRGTDTQYF.